The present entry profiles one T cell receptor beta chain with its context. The data originate from a study of T-cell reconstitution after alpha-beta-depleted transplantation in children. Unique molecular identifiers were used to barcode this TCRbeta library. TCRdb reprocessed the PCR reads with MiXCR, giving one entry per CDR3 protein. The sample shows under 350,000 distinct CDR3 sequences, around 9.6% of them seen only once. This CDR3 comprises 15 residues. Germline CDR1 reads SGHRS; CDR2 reads YFSETQ. The V end was cut by 5 bases, the J end by 0 bases, with 11 bases between. This sample comprised PBMCs from the stem cell graft donor, obtained from the stem cell graft. V and J are TRBV5-1 and TRBJ2-2; D is unclear. The TCR originated in a human donor who donated a stem cell graft to a child with SCID. DNA for the CDR3: TGCGCCAGCAGTGGGCTGATTGCGAACACCGGGGAGCTGTTTTTT. It specifies CASSGLIANTGELFF.